These T cell receptor beta chains were read from a single sample in a study of CD8 T cells in ankylosing spondylitis. From the 5' RACE reads, TCRdb called clonotypes with MiXCR, one entry per CDR3 protein. The table records more than 100,000 distinct CDR3 sequences, 9.5% to 12% of them present only once. Material for sequencing was blood, either unsorted or a sorted T cell fraction (not recorded which). All receptors derive from a female donor with ankylosing spondylitis or in good health (not recorded which). Each CDR3 is given with its conserved first and last residue. Not all rows give a size; the values are once, few, many and, for expanded clones, a class.

CDR3 | V | size | J
CASSQGGLAGAKVNEQFF | TRBV3-1 | - | TRBJ2-1
CSARDLLAGNNEQFF | TRBV20-1 | many | TRBJ2-1
CASSSYRGQSGNEQFF | TRBV12-3/TRBV12-4 | - | TRBJ2-1
CSSLRDTEAFF | TRBV20-1 | many | TRBJ1-1
CASSLGRGANTEAFF | TRBV5-6 | many | TRBJ1-1
CASSQDGTVREAFF | TRBV3-1 | - | TRBJ1-1
CASSLRQSSYNEQFF | TRBV28 | many | TRBJ2-1
CASSKEDWTEQFF | TRBV5-1 | many | TRBJ2-1
CSARPGYGMNTEAFF | TRBV20-1 | many | TRBJ1-1
CASSFYRSGELFF | TRBV28 | many | TRBJ2-2
CASSSPAAGLNTEAFF | TRBV28 | many | TRBJ1-1
CSARELENSGAREQFF | TRBV20-1 | many | TRBJ2-1
CASSPQGNQPQHF | TRBV5-1 | many | TRBJ1-5
CASRRVRTNGYTF | TRBV12-3/TRBV12-4 | many | TRBJ1-2
CASSIRTEAFF | TRBV28 | - | TRBJ1-1
CATSRDRARYNEQFF | TRBV15 | many | TRBJ2-1